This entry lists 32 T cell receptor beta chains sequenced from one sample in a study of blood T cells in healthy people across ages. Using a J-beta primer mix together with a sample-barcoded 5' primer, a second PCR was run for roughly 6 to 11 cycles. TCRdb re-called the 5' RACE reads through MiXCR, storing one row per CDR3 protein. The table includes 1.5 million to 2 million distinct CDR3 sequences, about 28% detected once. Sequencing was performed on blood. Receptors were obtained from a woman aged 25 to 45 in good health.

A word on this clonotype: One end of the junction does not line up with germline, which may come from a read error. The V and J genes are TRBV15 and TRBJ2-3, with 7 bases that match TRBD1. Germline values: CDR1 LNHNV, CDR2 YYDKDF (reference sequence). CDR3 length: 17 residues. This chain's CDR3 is CATNPALDRISTDTRYF. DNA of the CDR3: TGTGCCACCAACCCGGCCTTGGACAGGATCAGCACAGATACGCGGTATTTT.

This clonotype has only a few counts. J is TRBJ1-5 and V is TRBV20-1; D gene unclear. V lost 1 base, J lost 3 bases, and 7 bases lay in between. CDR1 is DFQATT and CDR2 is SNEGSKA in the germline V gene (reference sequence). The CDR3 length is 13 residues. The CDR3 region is CSARGQFNQPQHF. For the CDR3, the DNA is TGCAGTGCTAGAGGCCAGTTCAATCAGCCCCAGCATTTT.

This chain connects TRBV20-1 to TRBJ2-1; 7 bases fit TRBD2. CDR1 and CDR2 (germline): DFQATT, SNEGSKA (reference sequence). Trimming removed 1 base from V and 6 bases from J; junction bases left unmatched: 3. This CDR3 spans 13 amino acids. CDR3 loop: CSARGPSGNEQFF. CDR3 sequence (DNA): TGCAGTGCTAGAGGCCCTAGCGGCAATGAGCAGTTCTTC.

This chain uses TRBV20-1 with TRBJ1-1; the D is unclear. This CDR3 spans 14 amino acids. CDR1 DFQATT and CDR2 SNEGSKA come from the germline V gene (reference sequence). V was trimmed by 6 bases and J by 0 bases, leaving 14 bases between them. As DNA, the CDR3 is TGCAGTGCCCAAGACGGTAGCATGAACACTGAAGCTTTCTTT. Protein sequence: CSAQDGSMNTEAFF.

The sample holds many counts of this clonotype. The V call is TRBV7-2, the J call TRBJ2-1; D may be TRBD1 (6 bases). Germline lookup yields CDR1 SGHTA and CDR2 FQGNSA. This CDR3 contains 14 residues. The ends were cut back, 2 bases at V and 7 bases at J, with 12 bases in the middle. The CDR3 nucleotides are TGTGCCAGCAGCTTACTCAAGGGGACAAATGAGCAGTTCTTC. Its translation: CASSLLKGTNEQFF.

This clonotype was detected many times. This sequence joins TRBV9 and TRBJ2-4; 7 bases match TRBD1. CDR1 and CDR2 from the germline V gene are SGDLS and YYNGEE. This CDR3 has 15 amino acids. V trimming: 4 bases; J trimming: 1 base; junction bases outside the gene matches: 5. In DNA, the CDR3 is TGTGCCAGCAGCCCCGAGACAGGGGCCAAAAACATTCAGTACTTC. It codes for CASSPETGAKNIQYF.

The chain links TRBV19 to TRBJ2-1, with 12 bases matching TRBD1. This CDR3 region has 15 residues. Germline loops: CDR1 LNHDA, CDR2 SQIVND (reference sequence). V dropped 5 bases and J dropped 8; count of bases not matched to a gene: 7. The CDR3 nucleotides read TGTGCCAGTAGTCCGGGACAGGGGGCGAAGTATGAGCAGTTCTTC. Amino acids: CASSPGQGAKYEQFF.

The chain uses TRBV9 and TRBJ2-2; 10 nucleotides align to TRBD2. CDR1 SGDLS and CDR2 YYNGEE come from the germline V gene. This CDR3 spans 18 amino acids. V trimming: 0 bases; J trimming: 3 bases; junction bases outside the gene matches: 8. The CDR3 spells CASSVGSWGTSDTGELFF. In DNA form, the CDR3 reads TGTGCCAGCAGCGTAGGATCCTGGGGGACTAGCGACACCGGGGAGCTGTTTTTT.

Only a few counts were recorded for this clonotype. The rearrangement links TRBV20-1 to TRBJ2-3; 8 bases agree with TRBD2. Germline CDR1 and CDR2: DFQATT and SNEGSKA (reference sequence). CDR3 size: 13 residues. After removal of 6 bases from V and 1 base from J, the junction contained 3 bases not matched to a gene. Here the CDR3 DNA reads TGCAGTGCCCCGCGGGAGGGCACAGATACGCAGTATTTT. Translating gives CSAPREGTDTQYF.

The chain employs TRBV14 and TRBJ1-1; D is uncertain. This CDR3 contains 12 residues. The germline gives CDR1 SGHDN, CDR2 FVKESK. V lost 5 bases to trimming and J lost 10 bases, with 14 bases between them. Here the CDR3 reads CASSSLGTGAFF. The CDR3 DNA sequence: TGTGCCAGCAGCTCCCTTGGAACGGGAGCTTTCTTT.

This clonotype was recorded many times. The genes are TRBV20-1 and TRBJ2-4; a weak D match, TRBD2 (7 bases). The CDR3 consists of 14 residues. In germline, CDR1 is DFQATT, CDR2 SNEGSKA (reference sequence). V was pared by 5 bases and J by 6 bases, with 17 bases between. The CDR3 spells CSALQGRGGNIQYF. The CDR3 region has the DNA TGCAGTGCTCTCCAGGGGAGGGGTGGAAACATTCAGTACTTC.

The CDR3 coding sequence is TGTGCCAGCACCTCCCCCCAGGGGGATGAGCAGTTCTTC. Protein: CASTSPQGDEQFF. The chain links TRBV6-1 to TRBJ2-1; TRBD1 matches at 7 bases. The CDR3 spans 13 residues. The germline V gene has CDR1 MNHNS and CDR2 SASEGT. V shed 7 bases and J 8 bases; nucleotides not matched to a gene: 8.

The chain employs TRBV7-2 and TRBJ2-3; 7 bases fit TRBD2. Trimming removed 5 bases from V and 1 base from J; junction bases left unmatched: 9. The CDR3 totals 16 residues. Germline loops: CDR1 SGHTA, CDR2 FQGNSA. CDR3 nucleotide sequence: TGTGCCAGCAGCATATCCTCTAGCGGCCGCACAGATACGCAGTATTTT. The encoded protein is CASSISSSGRTDTQYF. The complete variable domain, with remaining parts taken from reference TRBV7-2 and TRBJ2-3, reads GAGVSQSPSNKVTEKGKDVELRCDPISGHTALYWYRQSLGQGLEFLIYFQGNSAPDKSGLPSDRFSAERTGGSVSTLTIQRTQQEDSAVYLCASSISSSGRTDTQYFGPGTRLTVL.

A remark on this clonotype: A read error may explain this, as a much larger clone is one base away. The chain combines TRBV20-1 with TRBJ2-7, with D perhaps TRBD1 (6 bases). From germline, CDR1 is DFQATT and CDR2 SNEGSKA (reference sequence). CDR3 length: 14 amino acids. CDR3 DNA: TGCAGTGCTAGCCAGGGGCCCAACTCCTGCGAGCAGTACTTC. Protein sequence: CSASQGPNSCEQYF.

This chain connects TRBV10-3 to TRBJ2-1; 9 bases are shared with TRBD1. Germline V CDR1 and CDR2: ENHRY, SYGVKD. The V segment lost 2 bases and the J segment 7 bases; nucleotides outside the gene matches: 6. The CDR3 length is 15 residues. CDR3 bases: TGTGCCATCAGTGAGACCGACAGGGGGTGGAATGAGCAGTTCTTC. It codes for CAISETDRGWNEQFF.

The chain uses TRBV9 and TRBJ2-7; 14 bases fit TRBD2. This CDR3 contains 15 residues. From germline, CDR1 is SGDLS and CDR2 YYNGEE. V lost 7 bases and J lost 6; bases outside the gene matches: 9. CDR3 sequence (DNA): TGTGCCAGCGGCGGGATTGGGACTAGCGGGAGCGAGCAGTACTTC. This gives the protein CASGGIGTSGSEQYF.

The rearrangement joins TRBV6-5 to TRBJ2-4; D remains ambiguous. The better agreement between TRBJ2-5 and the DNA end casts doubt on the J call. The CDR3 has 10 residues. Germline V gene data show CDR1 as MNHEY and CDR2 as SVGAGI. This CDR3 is CANGRETQYF. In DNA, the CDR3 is TGTGCCAACGGCAGAGAGACCCAGTACTTC.

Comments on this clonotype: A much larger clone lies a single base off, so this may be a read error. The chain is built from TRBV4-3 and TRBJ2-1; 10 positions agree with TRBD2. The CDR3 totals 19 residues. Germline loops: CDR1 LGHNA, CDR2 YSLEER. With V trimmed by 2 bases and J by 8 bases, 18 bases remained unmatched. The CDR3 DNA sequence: TGCGCCAGCAGCCAATTGGTAACTAGCGGGACTAGGAGGCGCGATGAGCAGTTCTTC. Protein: CASSQLVTSGTRRRDEQFF.

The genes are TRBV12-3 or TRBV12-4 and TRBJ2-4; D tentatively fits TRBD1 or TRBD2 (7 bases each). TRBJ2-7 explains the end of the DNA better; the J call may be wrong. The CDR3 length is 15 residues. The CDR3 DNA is TGTGCCAGCAGTTTAGTGACTAGCAGGGGGTCCGAGCAGTACTTC. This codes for CASSLVTSRGSEQYF.

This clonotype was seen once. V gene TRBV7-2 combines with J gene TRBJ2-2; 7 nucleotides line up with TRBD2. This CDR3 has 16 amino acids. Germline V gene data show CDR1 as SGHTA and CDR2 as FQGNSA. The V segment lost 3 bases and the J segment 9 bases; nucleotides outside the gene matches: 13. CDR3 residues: CASSFSGTTSRRELFF. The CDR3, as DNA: TGTGCCAGCAGCTTTTCCGGGACTACGTCGAGGAGGGAGCTGTTTTTT.

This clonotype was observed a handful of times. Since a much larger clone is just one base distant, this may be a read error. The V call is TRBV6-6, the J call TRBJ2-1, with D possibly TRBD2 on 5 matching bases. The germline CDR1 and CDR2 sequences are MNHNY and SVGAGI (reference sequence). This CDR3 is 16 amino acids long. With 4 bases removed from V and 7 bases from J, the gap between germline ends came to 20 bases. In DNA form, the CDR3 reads TGTGCCAGCAGTTGCTCGAGTCCTAGCTTTGGGAATGAGCAGTTCTTC. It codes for CASSCSSPSFGNEQFF.

The CDR3 nucleotides are TGCGCCAGCAGCTTGGAGGGGACTAGCGGGAGATACAATGAGCAGTTCTTC. Its translation is CASSLEGTSGRYNEQFF. The chain joins TRBV5-1 to TRBJ2-1; 14 positions agree with TRBD2. The V segment lost 0 bases and the J segment 4 bases; nucleotides outside the gene matches: 3. The CDR3 covers 17 residues. Looked up from germline, CDR1 is SGHRS and CDR2 is YFSETQ.

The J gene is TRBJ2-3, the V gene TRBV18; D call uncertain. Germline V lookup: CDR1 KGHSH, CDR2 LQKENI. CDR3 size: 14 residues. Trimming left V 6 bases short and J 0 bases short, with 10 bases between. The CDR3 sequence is CASSGIPSTDTQYF. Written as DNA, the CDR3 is TGTGCCAGCTCGGGAATTCCTAGCACAGATACGCAGTATTTT.

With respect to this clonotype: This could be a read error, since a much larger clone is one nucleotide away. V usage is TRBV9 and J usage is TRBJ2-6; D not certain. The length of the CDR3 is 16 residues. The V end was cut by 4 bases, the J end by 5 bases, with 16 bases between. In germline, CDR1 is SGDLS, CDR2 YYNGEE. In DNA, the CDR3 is TGTGCCAGCAGCCCCCTCGGAAAATCTAGGGCCAACGTCCTGACTTTC. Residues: CASSPLGKSRANVLTF.

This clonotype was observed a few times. For the CDR3, the DNA is TGTGCCAGCACCTCCTCATTTAGGACAAGCTATGGCTACACCTTC. It is translated as CASTSSFRTSYGYTF. This sequence joins TRBV12-3 or TRBV12-4 and TRBJ1-2, with D possibly TRBD1 on 5 matching bases. The germline V and J ends were trimmed by 7 bases and 4 bases, with 19 bases remaining between them. The length of the CDR3 is 15 residues.

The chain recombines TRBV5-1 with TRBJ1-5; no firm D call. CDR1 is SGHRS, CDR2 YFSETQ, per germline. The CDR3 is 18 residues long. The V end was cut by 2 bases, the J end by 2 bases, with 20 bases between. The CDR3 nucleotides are TGCGCCAGCAGCTTAAACGGGCCCCCGGGTGGGGGCAATCAGCCCCAGCATTTT. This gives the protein CASSLNGPPGGGNQPQHF.

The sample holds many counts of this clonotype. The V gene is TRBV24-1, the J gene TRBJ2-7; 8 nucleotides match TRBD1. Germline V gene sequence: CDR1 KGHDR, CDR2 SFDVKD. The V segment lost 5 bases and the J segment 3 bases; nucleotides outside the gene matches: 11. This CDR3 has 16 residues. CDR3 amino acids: CATSAKTGADFYEQYF. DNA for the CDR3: TGTGCCACCAGTGCTAAGACAGGGGCAGACTTCTACGAGCAGTACTTC.

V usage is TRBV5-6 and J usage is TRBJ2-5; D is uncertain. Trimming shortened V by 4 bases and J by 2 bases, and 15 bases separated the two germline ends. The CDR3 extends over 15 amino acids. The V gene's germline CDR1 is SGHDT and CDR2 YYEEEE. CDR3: CASSKTDGQQETQYF. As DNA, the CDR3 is TGTGCCAGCAGCAAAACAGACGGGCAACAAGAGACCCAGTACTTC.

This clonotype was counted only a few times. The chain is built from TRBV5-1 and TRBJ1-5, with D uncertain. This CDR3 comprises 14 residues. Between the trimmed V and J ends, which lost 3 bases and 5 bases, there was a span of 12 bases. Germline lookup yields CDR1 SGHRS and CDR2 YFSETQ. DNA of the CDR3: TGCGCCAGCAGCTCGGGTGGTGGGGATCAGCCCCAGCATTTT. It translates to CASSSGGGDQPQHF.

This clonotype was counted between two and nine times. CDR3 sequence: CASSSPRTSGTDTQYF. In DNA, the CDR3 is TGTGCCAGCAGTTCCCCCCGGACTAGCGGCACAGATACGCAGTATTTT. The chain recombines TRBV12-3 or TRBV12-4 with TRBJ2-3; TRBD2 agrees at 9 bases. V lost 4 bases, J lost 1 base, and 6 bases stayed unmatched. This CDR3 is built from 16 residues.

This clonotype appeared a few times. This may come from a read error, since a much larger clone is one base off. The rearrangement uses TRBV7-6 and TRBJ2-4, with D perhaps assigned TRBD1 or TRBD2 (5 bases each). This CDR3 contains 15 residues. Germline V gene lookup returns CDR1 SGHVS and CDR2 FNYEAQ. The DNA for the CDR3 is TGTGCCAGCAGCCCAAGCCTCGGGGCCAAAAACATTCCGTACTTC. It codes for CASSPSLGAKNIPYF.

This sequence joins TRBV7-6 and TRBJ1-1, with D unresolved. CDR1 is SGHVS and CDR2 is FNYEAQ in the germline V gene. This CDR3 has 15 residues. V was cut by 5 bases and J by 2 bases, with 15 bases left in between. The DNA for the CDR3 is TGTGCCAGCAGCCTGGCGGCGAACGGAAACACTGAAGCTTTCTTT. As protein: CASSLAANGNTEAFF.